Detailed here is one T cell receptor (beta chain). The antigen remains undetermined. This specimen belongs to a study of T cell responses to AZD1222 COVID-19 vaccine. Study-wide results and caveats: Seropositive at baseline were only a handful of AZD1222 recipients. Spike regions recognized by vaccine-associated CD4 TCRs spanned the protein, led by 160-218 and 743-854. Donors were largely white British and mainly female; clonal diversity was possibly underestimated.

This CDR3 is 14 amino acids long. V lost 2 bases to trimming and J lost 4 bases, with 9 bases between them. Germline values: CDR1 SGHTA, CDR2 FQGNSA. Data came from immunoSEQ multiplex PCR; TCRdb stores just in-frame clones and leaves some out. The repertoire has some 110,000 clones, 80% to 90% of them found once; the top ten carry approximately 3.1%. The specimen comprised peripheral blood, sampled on day 0 of AZD1222 vaccination. The receptor's source is an adult in good health. This rearrangement joins TRBV7-2 to TRBJ1-3; D is uncertain. CDR3 loop: CASSLSQLGNTIYF. The CDR3 DNA sequence: TGTGCCAGCAGCTTAAGTCAGTTGGGAAACACCATATATTTT.